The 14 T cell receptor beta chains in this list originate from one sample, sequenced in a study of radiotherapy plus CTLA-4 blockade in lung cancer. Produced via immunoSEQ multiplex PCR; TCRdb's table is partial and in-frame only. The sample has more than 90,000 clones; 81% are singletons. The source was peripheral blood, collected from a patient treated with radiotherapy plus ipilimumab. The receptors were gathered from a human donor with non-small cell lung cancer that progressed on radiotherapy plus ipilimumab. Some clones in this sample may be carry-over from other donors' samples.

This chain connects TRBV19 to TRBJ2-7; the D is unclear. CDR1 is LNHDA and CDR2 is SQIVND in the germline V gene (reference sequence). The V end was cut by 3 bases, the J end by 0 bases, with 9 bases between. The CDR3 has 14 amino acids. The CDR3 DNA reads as TGTGCCAGTAGTATGGGTTGGGACTCCTACGAGCAGTACTTC. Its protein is CASSMGWDSYEQYF.

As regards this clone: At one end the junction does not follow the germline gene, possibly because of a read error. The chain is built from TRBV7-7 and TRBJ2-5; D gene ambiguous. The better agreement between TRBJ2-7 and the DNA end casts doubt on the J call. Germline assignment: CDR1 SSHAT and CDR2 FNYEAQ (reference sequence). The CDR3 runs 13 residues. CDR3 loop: CASSWDHSYEQYF. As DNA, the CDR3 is TGTGCTAGCAGCTGGGATCATTCCTACGAGCAGTACTTC.

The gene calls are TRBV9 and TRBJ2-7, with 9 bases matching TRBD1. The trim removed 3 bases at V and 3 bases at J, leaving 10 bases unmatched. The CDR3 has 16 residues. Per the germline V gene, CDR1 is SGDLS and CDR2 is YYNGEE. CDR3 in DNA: TGTGCCAGCAGCGGGGGATCGGGACAGGGAATCTACGAGCAGTACTTC. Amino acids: CASSGGSGQGIYEQYF.

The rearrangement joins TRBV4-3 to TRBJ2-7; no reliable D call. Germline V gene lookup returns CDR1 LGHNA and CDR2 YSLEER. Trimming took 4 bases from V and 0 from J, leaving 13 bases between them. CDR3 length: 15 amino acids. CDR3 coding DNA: TGCGCCAGCAGCCCTGTAATACAGAGCTCCTACGAGCAGTACTTC. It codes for CASSPVIQSSYEQYF.

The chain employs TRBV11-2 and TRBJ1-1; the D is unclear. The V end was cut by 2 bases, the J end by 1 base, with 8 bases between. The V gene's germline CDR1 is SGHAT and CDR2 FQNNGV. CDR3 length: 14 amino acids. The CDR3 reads CASSLQAENTEAFF. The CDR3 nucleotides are TGTGCCAGCAGCTTACAGGCGGAGAACACTGAAGCTTTCTTT.

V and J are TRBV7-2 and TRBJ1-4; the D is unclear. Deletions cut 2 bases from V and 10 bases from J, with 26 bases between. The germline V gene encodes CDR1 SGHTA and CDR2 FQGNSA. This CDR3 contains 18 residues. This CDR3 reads CASSLYAGAGNSLVKLFF. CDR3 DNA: TGTGCCAGCAGCTTATACGCCGGCGCGGGGAATAGTTTAGTAAAACTGTTTTTT.

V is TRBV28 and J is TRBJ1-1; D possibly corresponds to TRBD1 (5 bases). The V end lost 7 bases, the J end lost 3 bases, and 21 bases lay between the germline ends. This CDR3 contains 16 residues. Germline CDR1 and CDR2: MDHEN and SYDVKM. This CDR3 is CASTLTGEAKDTEAFF. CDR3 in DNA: TGTGCCAGCACCCTGACGGGGGAAGCGAAGGACACTGAAGCTTTCTTT.

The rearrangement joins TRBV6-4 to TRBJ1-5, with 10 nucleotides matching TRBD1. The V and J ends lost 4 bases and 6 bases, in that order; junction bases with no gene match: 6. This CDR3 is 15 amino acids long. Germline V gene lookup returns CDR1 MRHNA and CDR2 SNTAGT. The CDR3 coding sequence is TGTGCCAGCAGTGGACAGGGGGCTGTTAGTCAGCCCCAGCATTTT. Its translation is CASSGQGAVSQPQHF.

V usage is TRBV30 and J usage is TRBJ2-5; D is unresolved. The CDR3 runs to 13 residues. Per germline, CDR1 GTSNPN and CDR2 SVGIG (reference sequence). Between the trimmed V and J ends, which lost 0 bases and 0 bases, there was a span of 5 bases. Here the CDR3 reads CAWSVWDQETQYF. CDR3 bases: TGTGCCTGGAGTGTGTGGGACCAAGAGACCCAGTACTTC.

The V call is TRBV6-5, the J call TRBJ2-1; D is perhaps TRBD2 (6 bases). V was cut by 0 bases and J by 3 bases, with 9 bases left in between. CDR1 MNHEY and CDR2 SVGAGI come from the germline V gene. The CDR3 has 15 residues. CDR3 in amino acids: CASSYSSSGYNEQFF. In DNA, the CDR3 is TGTGCCAGCAGTTACTCGAGTAGCGGCTACAATGAGCAGTTCTTC.

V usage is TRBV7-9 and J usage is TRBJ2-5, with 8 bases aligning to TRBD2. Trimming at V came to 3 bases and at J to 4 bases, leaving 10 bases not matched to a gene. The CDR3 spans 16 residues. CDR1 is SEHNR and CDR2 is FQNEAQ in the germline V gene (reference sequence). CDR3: CASSFSRGGTAETQYF. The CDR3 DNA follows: TGTGCCAGCAGCTTTTCCCGCGGGGGGACTGCAGAGACCCAGTACTTC.

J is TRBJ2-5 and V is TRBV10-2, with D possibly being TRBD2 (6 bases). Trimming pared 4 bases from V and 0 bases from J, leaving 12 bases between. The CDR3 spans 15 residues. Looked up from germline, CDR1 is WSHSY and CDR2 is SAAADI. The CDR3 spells CASSVRASDQETQYF. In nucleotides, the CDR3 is TGCGCCAGCAGTGTTAGGGCTAGCGACCAAGAGACCCAGTACTTC.

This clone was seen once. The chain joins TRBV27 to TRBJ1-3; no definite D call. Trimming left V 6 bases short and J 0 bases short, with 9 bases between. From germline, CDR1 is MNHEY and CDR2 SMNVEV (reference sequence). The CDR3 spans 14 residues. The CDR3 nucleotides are TGTGCCAGCAGGGATCAGAGCTCTGGAAACACCATATATTTT. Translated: CASRDQSSGNTIYF.

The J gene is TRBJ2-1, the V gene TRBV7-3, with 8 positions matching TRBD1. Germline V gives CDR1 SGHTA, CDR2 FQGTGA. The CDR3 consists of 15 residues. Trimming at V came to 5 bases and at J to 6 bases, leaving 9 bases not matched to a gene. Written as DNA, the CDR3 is TGTGCCAGCAGCGTTAGGACAGGGAAATCCAATGAGCAGTTCTTC. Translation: CASSVRTGKSNEQFF.